The next 8 T cell receptor beta chains were all read from a single sample in a study of PD-L1 blockade in urothelial cancer. Noted time point: pretreatment peripheral blood. Clones were read by immunoSEQ multiplex PCR, and TCRdb kept only the in-frame ones, dropping some. This sample has tens of thousands of clones; 82% occur once, and the top ten carry roughly 6.4%. The sample was PBMCs, taken around atezolizumab (anti-PD-L1) treatment. The receptors stem from a man aged 55 to 69 with urothelial cancer.

The rearrangement joins TRBV7-2 to TRBJ2-2; perhaps D is TRBD1 or TRBD2 (6 bases each). Deletions cut 5 bases from V and 7 bases from J, with 14 bases between. The CDR3 is made up of 14 amino acids. Per germline, CDR1 SGHTA and CDR2 FQGNSA. In nucleotides, the CDR3 is TGTGCCAGCAGCGTAGGGGGGCTCGGCGGGGAGCTGTTTTTT. Translation gives CASSVGGLGGELFF.

In this sample, this clone turned up a few times. V usage is TRBV6-4 and J usage is TRBJ1-1; 8 bases are a match to TRBD1. The CDR3 covers 14 residues. Germline V gives CDR1 MRHNA, CDR2 SNTAGT. V was clipped by 2 bases and J by 4 bases; unmatched bases: 3. CDR3 sequence (DNA): TGTGCCAGCAGTGACACGGACAGGGCCACTGAAGCTTTCTTT. Protein: CASSDTDRATEAFF.

This clone was recorded once. The chain has TRBV9 and TRBJ1-2; D is ambiguous. CDR1 is SGDLS and CDR2 is YYNGEE in the germline V gene. The CDR3 extends over 13 amino acids. Trimming stripped 2 bases from V and 2 bases from J, with 7 bases between. The CDR3 region is CASSVNSNYGYTF. CDR3 sequence (DNA): TGTGCCAGCAGCGTGAACTCCAACTATGGCTACACCTTC.

This clone was seen a handful of times. The chain couples TRBV6-6 to TRBJ2-1; 8 bases match TRBD2. CDR1 is MNHNY, CDR2 SVGAGI, per germline (reference sequence). The CDR3 totals 15 residues. Trimming took 9 bases from V and 5 from J; bases not matched to a gene: 12. In DNA form, the CDR3 reads TGTGCCAGACCCGGGGGGCGGGGGGTGCACAATGAGCAGTTCTTC. As protein: CARPGGRGVHNEQFF.

This clone has a handful of counts. The gene calls are TRBV7-2 and TRBJ2-5; 8 nucleotides match TRBD1. The trim removed 7 bases at V and 3 bases at J, leaving 10 bases unmatched. CDR1 SGHTA and CDR2 FQGNSA come from the germline V gene. The CDR3 length is 15 residues. The CDR3 sequence: CASTLSGTGEETQYF. The DNA of the CDR3 is TGTGCCAGCACCCTCTCCGGGACAGGAGAAGAGACCCAGTACTTC.

This rearrangement joins TRBV28 to TRBJ1-1, with D tentatively TRBD1 (6 bases). This CDR3 spans 16 amino acids. From germline, CDR1 is MDHEN and CDR2 SYDVKM. V was shortened by 3 bases and J by 1 base, with 15 bases between the two germline ends. The CDR3 spells CASSFPAGATNTEAFF. CDR3 DNA sequence: TGTGCCAGCAGTTTCCCGGCAGGGGCTACGAACACTGAAGCTTTCTTT.

As for this clone: An end of the junction differs from the germline gene, which may be a read error. The V gene is TRBV2, the J gene TRBJ1-2; a possible D gene is TRBD1 (6 bases). The CDR3 totals 10 residues. Looked up from germline, CDR1 is SNHLY and CDR2 is FYNNEI. The CDR3 bases are TGTGCCAGCAGCTACAGGGAGATGGCCTTC. Translated: CASSYREMAF.

The rearrangement links TRBV18 to TRBJ1-6, with a possible D match to TRBD1 (6 bases). With 2 bases removed from V and 4 bases from J, the gap between germline ends came to 12 bases. This CDR3 region has 16 residues. Per germline, CDR1 KGHSH and CDR2 LQKENI. The CDR3 reads CASSPVTGNYNSPLHF. CDR3 sequence (DNA): TGTGCCAGCTCACCAGTGACAGGCAATTATAATTCACCCCTCCACTTT. Filled out from reference TRBV18 and TRBJ1-6, the complete variable domain reads NAGVMQNPRHLVRRRGQEARLRCSPMKGHSHVYWYRQLPEEGLKFMVYLQKENIIDESGMPKERFSAEFPKEGPSILRIQQVVRGDSAAYFCASSPVTGNYNSPLHFGNGTRLTVT.